This is a list of T cell receptor beta chains from one sample in a study of shared clonotypes between healthy human individuals. The method was immunoSEQ multiplex PCR; TCRdb's version includes in-frame clones alone and lacks a portion of them. The profile shows over 2 million clones, around 96% of them singletons. Sequenced sample: naive CD8+ T cells sorted from blood. The receptors here all came from a man younger than 35 in good health. Both conserved end residues are trimmed from each CDR3.

V: TRBV4-1; J: TRBJ2-1; CDR3: ASTLQAGGSYNEQF
V: TRBV2; J: TRBJ2-2; CDR3: ASSERLAAGELF
V: TRBV6-5; J: TRBJ2-7; CDR3: ASSYLAGADEQY
V: TRBV25-1; J: TRBJ2-7; CDR3: ASRGDSYEQY
V: TRBV4-3; J: TRBJ2-1; CDR3: ASKYGTGGYGEQF
V: TRBV10-2; J: TRBJ2-7; CDR3: ASSSLDGSSEQY
V: TRBV6-5; J: TRBJ2-2; CDR3: ASSYWAGVGGELF
V: TRBV4-1; J: TRBJ2-5; CDR3: ASSQDPDQETQY
V: TRBV5-4; J: TRBJ2-5; CDR3: ASSLGGEETQY
V: TRBV10-1; J: TRBJ2-3; CDR3: ASSPGTGETDTQY
V: TRBV27; J: TRBJ1-1; CDR3: ASSPLMMNTEAF
V: TRBV5-4; J: TRBJ2-6; CDR3: ASSLAGANVLT
V: TRBV9; J: TRBJ2-7; CDR3: ASSAAYYEQY
V: TRBV11-3; J: TRBJ2-7; CDR3: ASSLGLGTGNYEQY
V: TRBV5-8; J: TRBJ2-7; CDR3: ASSAGQLYEQY
V: TRBV27; J: TRBJ1-3; CDR3: ASSFPRTSSGNTIY
V: TRBV30; J: TRBJ2-1; CDR3: AWSWIAHYNEQF
V: TRBV6-5; J: TRBJ1-1; CDR3: ASSHQGEAF
V: TRBV5-4; J: TRBJ2-1; CDR3: AYDIGF
V: TRBV30; J: TRBJ2-2; CDR3: AWTSGGTGELF
V: TRBV2; J: TRBJ1-1; CDR3: ASRTGMFTEAF
V: TRBV19; J: TRBJ1-1; CDR3: ASSPTGNQPNTEAF
V: TRBV19; J: TRBJ2-1; CDR3: ASRTTSGGNEQF
V: TRBV28; J: TRBJ2-2; CDR3: ASSFRTGGDTGELF
V: TRBV11-1; J: TRBJ1-5; CDR3: ASSNGGDQPQH
V: TRBV7-2; J: TRBJ2-7; CDR3: ASTPGDRFHEQY
V: TRBV18; J: TRBJ2-7; CDR3: ASSPPCDREVCEQY
V: TRBV5-6; J: TRBJ2-5; CDR3: ASLGATGAQETQY
V: TRBV28; J: TRBJ1-5; CDR3: ASSVGRDPGNQPQH
V: TRBV5-1; J: TRBJ1-1; CDR3: ASSLAGGEGEAF
V: TRBV19; J: TRBJ2-3; CDR3: ASSIGQGEDTQY
V: TRBV11-1; J: TRBJ1-1; CDR3: ASSPVYGTNTEAF
V: TRBV11-2; J: TRBJ2-7; CDR3: ASSYGTYYEQY
V: TRBV7-9; J: TRBJ2-7; CDR3: ASSLPPTGSHEQY
V: TRBV9; J: TRBJ2-5; CDR3: ASSRGRGVETQY
V: TRBV19; J: TRBJ1-1; CDR3: ASSIYSEAF
V: TRBV27; J: TRBJ1-4; CDR3: ASSLLGFGGELF
V: TRBV2; J: TRBJ2-3; CDR3: ASINSGSSSTDTQY
V: TRBV5-4; J: TRBJ1-2; CDR3: ASSFDGTNYGYT
V: TRBV28; J: TRBJ1-1; CDR3: ASSTNRGATEAF
V: TRBV7-6; J: TRBJ2-1; CDR3: ASSLGETTHEQF